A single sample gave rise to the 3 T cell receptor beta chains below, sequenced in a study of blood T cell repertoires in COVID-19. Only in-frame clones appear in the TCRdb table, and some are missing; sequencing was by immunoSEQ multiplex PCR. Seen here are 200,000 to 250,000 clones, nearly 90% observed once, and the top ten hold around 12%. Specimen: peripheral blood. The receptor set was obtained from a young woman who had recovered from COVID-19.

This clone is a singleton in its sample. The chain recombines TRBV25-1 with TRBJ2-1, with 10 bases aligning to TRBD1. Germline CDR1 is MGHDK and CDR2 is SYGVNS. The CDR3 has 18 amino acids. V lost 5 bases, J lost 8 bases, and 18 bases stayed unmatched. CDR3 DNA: TGTGCCAGCAGTTGGTCACACTCCGGGACAGGGGTAGGCTATGAGCAGTTCTTC. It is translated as CASSWSHSGTGVGYEQFF.

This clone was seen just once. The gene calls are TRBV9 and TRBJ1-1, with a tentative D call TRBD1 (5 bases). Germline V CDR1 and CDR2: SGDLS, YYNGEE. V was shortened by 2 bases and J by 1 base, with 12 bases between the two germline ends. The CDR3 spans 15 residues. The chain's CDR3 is CASSVLTGGNTEAFF. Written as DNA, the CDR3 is TGTGCCAGCAGCGTCCTAACCGGGGGGAACACTGAAGCTTTCTTT. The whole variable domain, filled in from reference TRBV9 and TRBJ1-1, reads DSGVTQTPKHLITATGQRVTLRCSPRSGDLSVYWYQQSLDQGLQFLIQYYNGEERAKGNILERFSAQQFPDLHSELNLSSLELGDSALYFCASSVLTGGNTEAFFGQGTRLTVV.

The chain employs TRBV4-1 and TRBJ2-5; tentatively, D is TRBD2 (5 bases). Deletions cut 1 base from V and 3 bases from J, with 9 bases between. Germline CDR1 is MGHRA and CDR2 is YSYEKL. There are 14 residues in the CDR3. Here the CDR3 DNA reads TGCGCCAGCAGCCAAGTGTCACTAGAAGAGACCCAGTACTTC. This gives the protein CASSQVSLEETQYF.